This passage covers 27 T cell receptor beta chains from one sample sequenced in a study of shared clonotypes between healthy human individuals. Naive CD8 populations comprised CD45RO-negative cells positively selected for CCR7, excluding terminally differentiated effector memory CD45RA+ cells. The repertoire was sequenced with immunoSEQ multiplex PCR; TCRdb's copy has only in-frame clones and lacks some. The sample contains roughly 810,000 clones, around 96% of which appear only once. The sequencing input was naive CD8+ T cells sorted from blood. The receptors were gathered from a man in his thirties or forties in good health.

This clone came up once. The chain combines TRBV28 with TRBJ2-2; D is perhaps TRBD2 (6 bases). Trimming took 5 bases from V and 4 from J, leaving 20 bases between them. Germline lookup yields CDR1 MDHEN and CDR2 SYDVKM. CDR3 length equals 17 residues. Written as DNA, the CDR3 is TGTGCCAGCAGTGATTTATATGGGGCCGGGGGCACCGGGGAGCTGTTTTTT. Its translation is CASSDLYGAGGTGELFF.

J is TRBJ2-3 and V is TRBV11-2; D gene uncertain. The CDR3 contains 16 residues. Germline V gene data show CDR1 as SGHAT and CDR2 as FQNNGV. Trimming pared 1 base from V and 1 base from J, leaving 12 bases between. This CDR3 reads CASSLGDWLRTDTQYF. The CDR3 coding sequence is TGTGCCAGCAGCTTAGGAGACTGGCTCCGCACAGATACGCAGTATTTT.

The chain uses TRBV7-9 and TRBJ2-2; D possibly corresponds to TRBD2 (5 bases). Germline CDR1 and CDR2: SEHNR and FQNEAQ (reference sequence). V was clipped by 5 bases and J by 2 bases, with 15 bases between them. CDR3 size: 16 residues. In DNA, the CDR3 is TGTGCCAGCAGCCCGCCGGGGTCGGGTAACACCGGGGAGCTGTTTTTT. Translating it yields CASSPPGSGNTGELFF.

The table lists this clone with a count of one. This sequence may be a read error, since a much larger clone differs from it by one base. The rearrangement joins TRBV6-6 to TRBJ2-7, with D uncertain. Germline values: CDR1 MNHNY, CDR2 SVGAGI (reference sequence). V lost 4 bases, J lost 3 bases, and 4 bases lay in between. This CDR3 is 11 amino acids long. The CDR3 spells CASSSYYEQYF. As DNA, the CDR3 is TGTGCCAGCAGTTCCTACTACGAGCAGTACTTC.

This clone was found once. The V and J genes are TRBV18 and TRBJ2-7; 9 bases match TRBD1. This CDR3 contains 15 residues. V dropped 4 bases and J dropped 3; count of bases not matched to a gene: 7. Germline values: CDR1 KGHSH, CDR2 LQKENI. CDR3 in amino acids: CASSLGTGQGYEQYF. The CDR3 DNA reads TGTGCCAGCTCACTCGGGACAGGGCAGGGCTACGAGCAGTACTTC.

The rearrangement uses TRBV11-2 and TRBJ2-3; D uncertain. This CDR3 spans 12 amino acids. Germline-derived CDR1 and CDR2 are SGHAT and FQNNGV. The V and J ends lost 3 bases and 5 bases respectively, with 6 bases between them. The CDR3 nucleotides read TGTGCCAGCAGCTTCTTCGGAGATACGCAGTATTTT. Its protein product is CASSFFGDTQYF.

The V call is TRBV7-7, the J call TRBJ2-2; D gene ambiguous. The CDR3 contains 14 residues. Germline V gene data show CDR1 as SSHAT and CDR2 as FNYEAQ (reference sequence). V was cut by 4 bases and J by 5 bases, with 11 bases left in between. The chain's CDR3 is CASSSRSGTGELFF. The CDR3 region has the DNA TGTGCCAGCAGCTCAAGGTCCGGGACCGGGGAGCTGTTTTTT.

The chain couples TRBV10-3 to TRBJ2-7; D call uncertain. Trimming cost V 3 bases and J 4 bases, with 10 bases left between them. Germline CDR1 reads ENHRY; CDR2 reads SYGVKD. This CDR3 has 13 residues. The CDR3 nucleotides are TGTGCCATCAGTGACAACCCACGTTACGAGCAGTACTTC. It specifies CAISDNPRYEQYF.

The gene calls are TRBV9 and TRBJ2-5; the D gene is possibly TRBD2 (5 bases). CDR1 SGDLS and CDR2 YYNGEE come from the germline V gene. V gave up 4 bases and J gave up 3 bases, with 13 bases separating them. This CDR3 comprises 14 residues. The DNA for the CDR3 is TGTGCCAGCAGCCCAAACGAGGGCAAAGAGACCCAGTACTTC. It is translated as CASSPNEGKETQYF.

The genes are TRBV18 and TRBJ2-3, with 8 bases fitting TRBD1. Germline values: CDR1 KGHSH, CDR2 LQKENI. The CDR3 has 15 amino acids. With 2 bases clipped from V and 5 bases from J, the junction kept 6 bases outside the gene matches. CDR3 in DNA: TGTGCCAGCTCACCAGAGGACAGGGTGGTAGATACGCAGTATTTT. Translating gives CASSPEDRVVDTQYF.

The chain is built from TRBV4-3 and TRBJ2-7; TRBD2 aligns across 9 bases. Germline V lookup: CDR1 LGHNA, CDR2 YSLEER. There are 15 residues in the CDR3. With V trimmed by 0 bases and J by 0 bases, 0 bases remained unmatched. DNA for the CDR3: TGCGCCAGCAGCCAAGAGCGGGAGGGCTCCTACGAGCAGTACTTC. The encoded protein is CASSQEREGSYEQYF.

This chain joins TRBV20-1 and TRBJ2-3, with D unclear. This CDR3 contains 11 residues. The V end was cut by 5 bases, the J end by 2 bases, with 5 bases between. From germline, CDR1 is DFQATT and CDR2 SNEGSKA (reference sequence). For the CDR3, the DNA is TGCAGTGCTTTTTCCACAGATACGCAGTATTTT. The encoded protein is CSAFSTDTQYF.

J is TRBJ2-6 and V is TRBV27; tentative D call: TRBD1 (5 bases). Germline V gives CDR1 MNHEY, CDR2 SMNVEV (reference sequence). Trimming stripped 2 bases from V and 4 bases from J, with 15 bases between. This CDR3 comprises 17 residues. The CDR3 spells CASSLRGRPWGANVLTF. The CDR3 DNA reads as TGTGCCAGCAGTTTAAGGGGCAGGCCATGGGGGGCCAACGTCCTGACTTTC.

V is TRBV6-5 and J is TRBJ2-7; 7 bases match TRBD2. The CDR3 length is 14 residues. CDR1 is MNHEY, CDR2 SVGAGI, per germline. V gave up 7 bases and J gave up 8 bases; unmatched junction bases: 14. The DNA of the CDR3 is TGTGCCAGCAATAACGGACTAGAAGGGGCTCAGCAGTACTTC. Residues: CASNNGLEGAQQYF.

CDR3 sequence reads: CASSLAAGQSYEQYF. The CDR3 coding sequence is TGTGCCAGCAGCTTAGCGGCGGGACAATCCTACGAGCAGTACTTC. J is TRBJ2-7 and V is TRBV7-8; the D gene could be TRBD1 or TRBD2 (6 bases each). This CDR3 contains 15 residues. Trimming removed 0 bases at V and 1 base at J, with 10 bases between. Germline V gene sequence: CDR1 SGHVS, CDR2 FQNEAQ. Supplemented by reference TRBV7-8 and TRBJ2-7, the full variable domain reads GAGVSQSPRYKVAKRGQDVALRCDPISGHVSLFWYQQALGQGPEFLTYFQNEAQLDKSGLPSDRFFAERPEGSVSTLKIQRTQQEDSAVYLCASSLAAGQSYEQYFGPGTRLTVT.

CDR3 sequence (DNA): TGTGCCACCAGCAGAGATCCAACAGAAGAGACCCAGTACTTC. It codes for CATSRDPTEETQYF. V is TRBV15 and J is TRBJ2-5; D is ambiguous. V was clipped by 0 bases and J by 3 bases, with 8 bases between them. CDR1 is LNHNV and CDR2 is YYDKDF in the germline V gene (reference sequence). The CDR3 length is 14 residues.

CDR3 loop: CASSPRQAGREQYF. The CDR3 nucleotides are TGTGCCAGCAGCCCGCGACAGGCGGGACGCGAGCAGTACTTC. The chain couples TRBV6-5 to TRBJ2-7, with D perhaps being TRBD1 or TRBD2 (6 bases each). V gave up 6 bases and J gave up 6 bases, with 18 bases separating them. The CDR3 sequence is 14 residues long. Germline CDR1 reads MNHEY; CDR2 reads SVGAGI.

In its sample, this clone was seen a few times. The sample contains more than one DNA sequence encoding this CDR3. The rearrangement uses TRBV27 and TRBJ2-2; unclear D gene. Between the trimmed V and J ends, which lost 3 bases and 6 bases, there was a span of 2 bases. The germline V gene encodes CDR1 MNHEY and CDR2 SMNVEV (reference sequence). The CDR3 loop spans 11 amino acids. In nucleotides, the CDR3 is TGTGCCAGCAGTTTTGCCGGGGAGCTGTTTTTT. It yields the protein CASSFAGELFF.

Note on this clone: The same CDR3 also results from other DNA sequences found in this sample. This chain joins TRBV30 and TRBJ2-5; 8 nucleotides agree with TRBD1. The germline V gene encodes CDR1 GTSNPN and CDR2 SVGIG (reference sequence). The CDR3 is 13 amino acids. V was pared by 2 bases and J by 5 bases, with 4 bases of the junction left unmatched. CDR3 in amino acids: CAWSLTGGETQYF. The CDR3 DNA reads as TGTGCCTGGAGTTTAACAGGGGGGGAGACCCAGTACTTC. The full variable domain, rest sourced from reference TRBV30 and TRBJ2-5, is SQTIHQWPATLVQPVGSPLSLECTVEGTSNPNLYWYRQAAGRGLQLLFYSVGIGQISSEVPQNLSASRPQDRQFILSSKKLLLSDSGFYLCAWSLTGGETQYFGPGTRLLVL.

The gene calls are TRBV7-9 and TRBJ1-3, with no clear D. The length of the CDR3 is 12 residues. The ends were cut back, 4 bases at V and 8 bases at J, with 9 bases in the middle. The germline V gene has CDR1 SEHNR and CDR2 FQNEAQ (reference sequence). The CDR3 nucleotides read TGTGCCAGCAGCTCTAGTCGGGACACCATATATTTT. It encodes CASSSSRDTIYF.

The rearrangement joins TRBV7-2 to TRBJ2-7; 10 bases align to TRBD2. Per the germline V gene, CDR1 is SGHTA and CDR2 is FQGNSA. The CDR3 is 15 amino acids. V lost 5 bases and J lost 5; bases outside the gene matches: 9. The CDR3, as DNA: TGTGCCAGCAGCCCTAGCGGGAGTTCGTTCGACGAGCAGTACTTC. Translated: CASSPSGSSFDEQYF.

The CDR3 here is CAWSPPSGRSLYEQYF. The CDR3 DNA reads TGTGCCTGGAGTCCCCCAAGCGGGAGATCTCTTTACGAGCAGTACTTC. The chain employs TRBV30 and TRBJ2-7, with 8 bases that match TRBD2. This CDR3 is 16 amino acids long. CDR1 and CDR2 (germline): GTSNPN, SVGIG (reference sequence). The V segment lost 2 bases and the J segment 4 bases; nucleotides outside the gene matches: 13.

The rearrangement uses TRBV28 and TRBJ2-3, with 10 positions matching TRBD1. The CDR3 spans 14 residues. From germline, CDR1 is MDHEN and CDR2 SYDVKM. The trim removed 5 bases at V and 3 bases at J, leaving 2 bases unmatched. CDR3 region: CASSPGQGTDTQYF. The CDR3 nucleotides read TGTGCCAGCAGTCCGGGACAGGGGACAGATACGCAGTATTTT.

As for this clone: The same CDR3 can be traced to other DNA sequences in this sample. The chain is built from TRBV5-5 and TRBJ2-7; D remains ambiguous. Per germline, CDR1 SGHKS and CDR2 YYEKEE (reference sequence). This CDR3 is built from 14 residues. Trimming cost V 0 bases and J 0 bases, with 7 bases left between them. CDR3 in amino acids: CASSLGWSSYEQYF. As DNA, the CDR3 is TGTGCCAGCAGCTTGGGTTGGAGCTCCTACGAGCAGTACTTC. The complete variable domain, with remaining parts taken from reference TRBV5-5 and TRBJ2-7, reads DAGVTQSPTHLIKTRGQQVTLRCSPISGHKSVSWYQQVLGQGPQFIFQYYEKEERGRGNFPDRFSARQFPNYSSELNVNALLLGDSALYLCASSLGWSSYEQYFGPGTRLTVT.

V gene TRBV4-1 combines with J gene TRBJ1-1; 8 nucleotides align to TRBD1. The V segment lost 0 bases and the J segment 1 base; nucleotides outside the gene matches: 1. CDR1 is MGHRA, CDR2 YSYEKL, per germline. CDR3 size: 15 residues. Here the CDR3 reads CASSQDGTGNTEAFF. For the CDR3, the DNA is TGCGCCAGCAGCCAAGATGGGACAGGGAACACTGAAGCTTTCTTT.

The chain uses TRBV19 and TRBJ2-7, with unresolved D. The CDR3 consists of 14 residues. Trimming stripped 8 bases from V and 0 bases from J, with 14 bases between. Germline CDR1 and CDR2: LNHDA and SQIVND (reference sequence). The chain's CDR3 is CASSPVGGSYEQYF. For the CDR3, the DNA is TGTGCCAGTTCCCCGGTCGGCGGCTCCTACGAGCAGTACTTC.

The chain joins TRBV5-1 to TRBJ2-1, with 7 nucleotides matching TRBD2. CDR1 is SGHRS, CDR2 YFSETQ, per germline. This CDR3 contains 16 residues. Trimming at V came to 3 bases and at J to 7 bases, leaving 13 bases not matched to a gene. The CDR3 spells CASSSHEGEGRNEQFF. The CDR3 DNA sequence: TGCGCCAGCAGCTCCCATGAAGGGGAGGGCCGGAATGAGCAGTTCTTC. The entire variable domain, with the rest obtained from reference TRBV5-1 and TRBJ2-1, is as follows: KAGVTQTPRYLIKTRGQQVTLSCSPISGHRSVSWYQQTPGQGLQFLFEYFSETQRNKGNFPGRFSGRQFSNSRSEMNVSTLELGDSALYLCASSSHEGEGRNEQFFGPGTRLTVL.